Sequencing of this TCR beta chain was carried out in a study of T cell responses to AZD1222 COVID-19 vaccine. TCRdb's table, derived via immunoSEQ multiplex PCR, lists solely in-frame clones and lacks some. The repertoire holds 80,000 to 100,000 clones, with under 95% as singletons. Study-wide points: Epitopes outside B.1.351 and B.1.1.7 mutated regions reportedly drew nearly half of spike TCRs. There were mostly white British donors and more females than males, and clonal diversity was possibly underestimated.

A word on this clone: Its antigen is not identified.

The V gene's germline CDR1 is SGHVS and CDR2 FQNEAQ. CDR3 length equals 14 residues. V lost 5 bases to trimming and J lost 4 bases; unmatched junction nucleotides: 7. This TCR derives from an adult who received the AZD1222 COVID-19 vaccine. This rearrangement joins TRBV7-8 to TRBJ2-7; 8 bases map to TRBD2. The material sequenced was peripheral blood, taken 28 days after the second AZD1222 dose. Here the CDR3 reads CASSHRLATYEQYF. CDR3 DNA sequence: TGTGCCAGCAGCCACCGACTAGCGACTTACGAGCAGTACTTC.